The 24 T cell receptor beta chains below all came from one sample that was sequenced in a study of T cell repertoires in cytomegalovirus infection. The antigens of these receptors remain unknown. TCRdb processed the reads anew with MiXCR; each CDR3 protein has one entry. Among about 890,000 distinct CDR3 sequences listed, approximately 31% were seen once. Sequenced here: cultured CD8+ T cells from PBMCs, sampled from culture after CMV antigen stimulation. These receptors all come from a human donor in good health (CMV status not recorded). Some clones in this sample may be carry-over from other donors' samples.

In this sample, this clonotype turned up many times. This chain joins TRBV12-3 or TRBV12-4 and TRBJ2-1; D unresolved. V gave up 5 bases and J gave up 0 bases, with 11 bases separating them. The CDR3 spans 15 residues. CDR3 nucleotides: TGTGCCAGCAGTCCCTCACCGAGCTCCTACAATGAGCAGTTCTTC. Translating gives CASSPSPSSYNEQFF.

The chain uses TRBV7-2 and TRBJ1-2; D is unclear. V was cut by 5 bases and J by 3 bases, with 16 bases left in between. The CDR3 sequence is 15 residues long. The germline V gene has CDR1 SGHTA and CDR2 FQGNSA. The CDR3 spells CASSHNSQVHYGYTF. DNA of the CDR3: TGTGCCAGCAGCCATAATTCCCAGGTCCACTATGGCTACACCTTC.

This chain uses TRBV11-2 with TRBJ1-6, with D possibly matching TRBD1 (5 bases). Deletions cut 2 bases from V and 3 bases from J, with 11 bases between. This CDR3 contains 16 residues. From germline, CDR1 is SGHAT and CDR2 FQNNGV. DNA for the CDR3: TGTGCCAGCAGCTTAAAAGGGGCGGACTATAATTCACCCCTCCACTTT. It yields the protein CASSLKGADYNSPLHF.

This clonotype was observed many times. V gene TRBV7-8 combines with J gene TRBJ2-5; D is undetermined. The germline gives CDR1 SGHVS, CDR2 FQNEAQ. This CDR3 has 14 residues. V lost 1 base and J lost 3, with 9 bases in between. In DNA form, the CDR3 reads TGTGCCAGCAGCTTAGATTGGGCAGAAGAGACCCAGTACTTC. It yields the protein CASSLDWAEETQYF.

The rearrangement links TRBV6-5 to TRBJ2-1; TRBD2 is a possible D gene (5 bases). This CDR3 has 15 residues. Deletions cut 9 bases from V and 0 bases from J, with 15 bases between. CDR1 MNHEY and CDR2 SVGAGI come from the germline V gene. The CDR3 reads CARSLTKSSYNEQFF. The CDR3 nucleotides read TGTGCCAGAAGTCTGACTAAAAGCTCCTACAATGAGCAGTTCTTC.

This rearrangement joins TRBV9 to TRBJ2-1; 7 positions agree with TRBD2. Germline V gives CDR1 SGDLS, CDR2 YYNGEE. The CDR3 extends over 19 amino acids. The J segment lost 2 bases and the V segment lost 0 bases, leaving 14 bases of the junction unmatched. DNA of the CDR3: TGTGCCAGCAGCGTAGAGGGGAGAGCGGGACCGGGGGCCTACAATGAGCAGTTCTTC. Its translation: CASSVEGRAGPGAYNEQFF. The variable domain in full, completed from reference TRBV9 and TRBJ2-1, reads DSGVTQTPKHLITATGQRVTLRCSPRSGDLSVYWYQQSLDQGLQFLIQYYNGEERAKGNILERFSAQQFPDLHSELNLSSLELGDSALYFCASSVEGRAGPGAYNEQFFGPGTRLTVL.

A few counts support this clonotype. The CDR3 spells CASSQDLYGDQPQHF. The CDR3 DNA is TGCGCCAGCAGCCAAGATCTATACGGTGATCAGCCCCAGCATTTT. The gene calls are TRBV4-1 and TRBJ1-5; no reliable D call. V was shortened by 0 bases and J by 5 bases, with 11 bases between the two germline ends. There are 15 residues in the CDR3. Germline loops: CDR1 MGHRA, CDR2 YSYEKL.

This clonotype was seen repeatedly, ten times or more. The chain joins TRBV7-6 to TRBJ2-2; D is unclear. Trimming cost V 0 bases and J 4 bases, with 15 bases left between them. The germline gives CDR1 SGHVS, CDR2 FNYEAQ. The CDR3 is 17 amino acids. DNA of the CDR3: TGTGCCAGCAGCTTAGCGCGGTTGGGTGCTGGCACCGGGGAGCTGTTTTTT. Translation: CASSLARLGAGTGELFF. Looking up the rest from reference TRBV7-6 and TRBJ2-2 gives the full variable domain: GAGVSQSPRYKVTKRGQDVALRCDPISGHVSLYWYRQALGQGPEFLTYFNYEAQQDKSGLPNDRFSAERPEGSISTLTIQRTEQRDSAMYRCASSLARLGAGTGELFFGEGSRLTVL.

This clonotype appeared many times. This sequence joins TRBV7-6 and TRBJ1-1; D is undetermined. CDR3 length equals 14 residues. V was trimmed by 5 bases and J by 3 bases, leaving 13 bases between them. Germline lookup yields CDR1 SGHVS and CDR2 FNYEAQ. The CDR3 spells CASSPIDLDTEAFF. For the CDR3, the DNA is TGTGCCAGCAGCCCAATCGATCTGGACACTGAAGCTTTCTTT.

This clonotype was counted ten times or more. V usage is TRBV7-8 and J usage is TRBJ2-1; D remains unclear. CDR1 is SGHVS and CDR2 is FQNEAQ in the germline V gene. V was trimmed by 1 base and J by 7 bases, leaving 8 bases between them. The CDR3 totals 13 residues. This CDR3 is CASSLEVFNEQFF. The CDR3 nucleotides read TGTGCCAGCAGCTTAGAAGTTTTTAATGAGCAGTTCTTC.

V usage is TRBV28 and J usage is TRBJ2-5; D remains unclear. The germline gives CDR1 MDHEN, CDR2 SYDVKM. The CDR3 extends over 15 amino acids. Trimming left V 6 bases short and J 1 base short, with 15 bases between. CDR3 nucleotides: TGTGCCAGCAGCGACAATGAAGAGTTCCAAGAGACCCAGTACTTC. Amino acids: CASSDNEEFQETQYF.

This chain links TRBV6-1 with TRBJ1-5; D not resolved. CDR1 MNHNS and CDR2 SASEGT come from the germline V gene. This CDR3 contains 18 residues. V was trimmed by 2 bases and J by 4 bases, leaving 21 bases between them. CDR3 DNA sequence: TGTGCCAGCAGTGAAAGGTTCCCCCGGACTTGGTGGAATCAGCCCCAGCATTTT. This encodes CASSERFPRTWWNQPQHF.

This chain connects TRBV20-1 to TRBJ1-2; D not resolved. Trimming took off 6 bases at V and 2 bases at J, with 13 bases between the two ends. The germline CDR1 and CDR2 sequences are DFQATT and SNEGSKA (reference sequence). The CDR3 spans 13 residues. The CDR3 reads CSALGRENYGYTF. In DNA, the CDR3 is TGCAGTGCCCTAGGGAGGGAGAACTATGGCTACACCTTC.

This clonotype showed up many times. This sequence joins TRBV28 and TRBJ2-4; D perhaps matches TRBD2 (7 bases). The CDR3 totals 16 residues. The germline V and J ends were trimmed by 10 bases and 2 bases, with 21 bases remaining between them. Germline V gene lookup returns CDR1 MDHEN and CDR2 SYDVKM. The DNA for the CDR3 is TGTGCCACCCTGGGGGGGGGCTTCGGGTCCAAAAACATTCAGTACTTC. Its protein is CATLGGGFGSKNIQYF.

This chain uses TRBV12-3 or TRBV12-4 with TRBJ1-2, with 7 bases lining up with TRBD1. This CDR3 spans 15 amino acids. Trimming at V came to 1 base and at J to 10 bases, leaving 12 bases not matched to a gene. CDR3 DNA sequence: TGTGCCAGCAGTTTAGGGGAAGGGGGCGTTTACGACTACACCTTC. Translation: CASSLGEGGVYDYTF.

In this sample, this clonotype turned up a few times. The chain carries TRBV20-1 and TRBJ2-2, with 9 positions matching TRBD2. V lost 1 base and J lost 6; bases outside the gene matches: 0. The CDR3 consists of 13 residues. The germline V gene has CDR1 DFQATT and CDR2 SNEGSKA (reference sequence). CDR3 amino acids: CSARVAGAGELFF. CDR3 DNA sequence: TGCAGTGCTAGAGTAGCGGGGGCCGGGGAGCTGTTTTTT.

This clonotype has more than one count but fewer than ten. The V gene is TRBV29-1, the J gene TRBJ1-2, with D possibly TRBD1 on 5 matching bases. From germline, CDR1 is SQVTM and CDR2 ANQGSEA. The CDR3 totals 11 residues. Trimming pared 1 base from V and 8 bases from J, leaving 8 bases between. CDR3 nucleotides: TGCAGCGTTGAAGGCAGGGACGGCTACACCTTC. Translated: CSVEGRDGYTF.

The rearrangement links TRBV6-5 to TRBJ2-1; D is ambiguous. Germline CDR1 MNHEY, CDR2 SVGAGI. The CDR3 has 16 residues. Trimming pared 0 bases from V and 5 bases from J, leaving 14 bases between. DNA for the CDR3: TGTGCCAGCAGTTACTCGACGGCAAAACCCCACAATGAGCAGTTCTTC. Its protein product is CASSYSTAKPHNEQFF.

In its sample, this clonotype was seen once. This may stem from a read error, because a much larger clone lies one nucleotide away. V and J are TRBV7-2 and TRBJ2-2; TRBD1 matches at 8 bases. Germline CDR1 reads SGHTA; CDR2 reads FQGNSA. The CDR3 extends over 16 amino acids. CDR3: CANSLVPGGSTGELFF. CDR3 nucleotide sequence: TGTGCCAACAGCTTAGTTCCAGGGGGCAGCACCGGGGAGCTGTTTTTT.

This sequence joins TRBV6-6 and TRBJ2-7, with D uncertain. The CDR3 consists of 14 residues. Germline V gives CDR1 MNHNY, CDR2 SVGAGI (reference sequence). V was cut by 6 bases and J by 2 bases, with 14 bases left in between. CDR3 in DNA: TGTGCCAGCAGCAACGGGCGAGCCACCTACGAGCAGTACGTC. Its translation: CASSNGRATYEQYV.

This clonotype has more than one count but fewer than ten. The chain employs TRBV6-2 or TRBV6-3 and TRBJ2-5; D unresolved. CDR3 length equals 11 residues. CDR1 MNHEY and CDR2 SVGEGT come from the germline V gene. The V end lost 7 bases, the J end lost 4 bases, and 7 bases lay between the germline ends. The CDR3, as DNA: TGTGCCAGCAATACTGGAGAGACCCAGTACTTC. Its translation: CASNTGETQYF.

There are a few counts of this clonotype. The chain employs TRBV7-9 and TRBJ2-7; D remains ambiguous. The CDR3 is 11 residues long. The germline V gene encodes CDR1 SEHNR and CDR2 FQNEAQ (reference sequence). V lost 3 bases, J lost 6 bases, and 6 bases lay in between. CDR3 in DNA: TGTGCCAGCAGCTTTGGCCCCGAGCAGTACTTC. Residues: CASSFGPEQYF.

The CDR3 DNA reads as TGTGCCAGCAGGACCGGGACAGCTCCCTACGAGCAGTACTTC. Residues: CASRTGTAPYEQYF. This sequence joins TRBV11-2 and TRBJ2-7, with 7 nucleotides matching TRBD1. Germline V CDR1 and CDR2: SGHAT, FQNNGV. V lost 6 bases, J lost 2 bases, and 7 bases stayed unmatched. The CDR3 is 14 amino acids.

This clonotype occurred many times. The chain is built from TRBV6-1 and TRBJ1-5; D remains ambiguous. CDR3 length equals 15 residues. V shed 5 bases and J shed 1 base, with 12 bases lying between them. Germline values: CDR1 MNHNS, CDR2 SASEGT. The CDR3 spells CASSLTRRSNQPQHF. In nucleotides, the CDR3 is TGTGCCAGCAGTTTGACACGGAGGAGCAATCAGCCCCAGCATTTT.